The 28 T cell receptor beta chains given below trace back to one sample, sequenced in a study of control samples from healthy donors and cancer patients. The assay was immunoSEQ multiplex PCR, and TCRdb's table has in-frame clones only and misses some. The sample carries around 250,000 clones, around 79% recorded once. Sequencing used PBMCs. These TCRs come from a woman in her sixties or seventies with lung cancer.

This clone has only one observation. The genes are TRBV5-1 and TRBJ2-2; D possibly corresponds to TRBD1 (5 bases). The germline V and J ends were trimmed by 8 bases and 0 bases, with 14 bases remaining between them. This CDR3 contains 15 residues. The germline gives CDR1 SGHRS, CDR2 YFSETQ. The CDR3 bases are TGCGCCAGTAGGGGCGGATCCGCGAACACCGGGGAGCTGTTTTTT. Translation: CASRGGSANTGELFF.

The chain carries TRBV5-4 and TRBJ2-5; tentatively, D is TRBD2 (5 bases). V was pared by 2 bases and J by 5 bases, with 10 bases between. CDR1 and CDR2 from the germline V gene are SGHNT and YYREEE (reference sequence). This CDR3 is built from 13 residues. The CDR3 DNA reads TGTGCCAGCAGCTTACCCGGGAAGGAGACCCAGTACTTC. Translated, it gives CASSLPGKETQYF.

This clone was seen only a few times. V gene TRBV6-1 combines with J gene TRBJ1-5, with D unresolved. The V end was cut by 2 bases, the J end by 10 bases, with 12 bases between. The CDR3 covers 13 residues. CDR1 and CDR2 from the germline V gene are MNHNS and SASEGT. CDR3 amino acids: CASSELGSSPQHF. DNA for the CDR3: TGTGCCAGCAGTGAACTAGGGAGCAGCCCCCAGCATTTT.

The rearrangement joins TRBV7-9 to TRBJ1-3; D possibly corresponds to TRBD1 (6 bases). CDR1 SEHNR and CDR2 FQNEAQ come from the germline V gene (reference sequence). The germline V and J ends were trimmed by 11 bases and 3 bases, with 17 bases remaining between them. The CDR3 length is 14 residues. CDR3 in amino acids: CALAGGAGGNTIYF. The CDR3 region has the DNA TGTGCCCTTGCCGGGGGGGCCGGTGGAAACACCATATATTTT.

The V and J genes are TRBV2 and TRBJ2-7, with 11 nucleotides matching TRBD2. The CDR3 sequence is 14 residues long. Germline trimming cut 6 bases from V and 2 bases from J; bases unmatched to any gene: 3. Germline lookup yields CDR1 SNHLY and CDR2 FYNNEI. In nucleotides, the CDR3 is TGTGCCAGCAGGACTAGCGGGGTGCCCTACGAGCAGTACTTC. Amino acid sequence: CASRTSGVPYEQYF.

This chain links TRBV6-2 or TRBV6-3 with TRBJ2-2, with D perhaps given as TRBD1 or TRBD2 (5 bases each). The CDR3 loop spans 14 amino acids. Trimming removed 2 bases at V and 4 bases at J, with 8 bases between. Germline CDR1 is MNHEY and CDR2 is SVGEGT. The CDR3 bases are TGTGCCAGCAGTTACGGGGGATCCACCGGGGAGCTGTTTTTT. It translates to CASSYGGSTGELFF.

This sequence joins TRBV19 and TRBJ1-2; D uncertain. The CDR3 consists of 13 residues. V was cut by 2 bases and J by 8 bases, with 12 bases left in between. Germline CDR1 and CDR2: LNHDA and SQIVND (reference sequence). DNA for the CDR3: TGTGCCAGTAGTATATGGTCCGGCAGAGGCTACACCTTC. Translated: CASSIWSGRGYTF.

The genes are TRBV19 and TRBJ2-7; D gene ambiguous. The V end was cut by 8 bases, the J end by 2 bases, with 7 bases between. This CDR3 has 11 residues. CDR1 LNHDA and CDR2 SQIVND come from the germline V gene (reference sequence). CDR3 residues: CASGTAYEQYF. DNA for the CDR3: TGTGCCAGTGGAACAGCCTACGAGCAGTACTTC.

The CDR3: CASSIRLNTEAFF. DNA of the CDR3: TGTGCCAGTAGTATTAGGTTGAACACTGAAGCTTTCTTT. The V gene is TRBV19, the J gene TRBJ1-1, with D uncertain. The CDR3 sequence is 13 residues long. The V gene lost 3 bases and the J gene lost 0 bases, with 5 bases spanning the gap. Germline V lookup: CDR1 LNHDA, CDR2 SQIVND (reference sequence).

The gene calls are TRBV5-5 and TRBJ2-7; possibly TRBD2 for D (5 bases). The length of the CDR3 is 13 residues. Trimming cost V 3 bases and J 5 bases, with 12 bases left between them. Germline V gives CDR1 SGHKS, CDR2 YYEKEE (reference sequence). CDR3 DNA: TGTGCCAGCAGCTCGGTAGAGGGCCACGAGCAGTACTTC. This translates into CASSSVEGHEQYF.

The chain carries TRBV2 and TRBJ2-5; 14 bases align to TRBD2. The V segment lost 8 bases and the J segment 4 bases; nucleotides outside the gene matches: 6. This CDR3 region has 15 residues. Germline V CDR1 and CDR2: SNHLY, FYNNEI. DNA of the CDR3: TGTGCCAGCGCCGGGACTAGCGGGGGAGGAGAGACCCAGTACTTC. Protein product: CASAGTSGGGETQYF.

The V call is TRBV27, the J call TRBJ2-7; 8 bases agree with TRBD1. Germline V gives CDR1 MNHEY, CDR2 SMNVEV (reference sequence). The CDR3 runs to 15 residues. The V gene end was trimmed by 5 bases and the J gene end by 2 bases; junction bases not matched to a gene: 8. In nucleotides, the CDR3 is TGTGCCAGCAGTCCCCCCGACAGGGGCACCTACGAGCAGTACTTC. It translates to CASSPPDRGTYEQYF.

The chain is built from TRBV10-3 and TRBJ1-5; D is possibly TRBD1 (6 bases). V was pared by 0 bases and J by 5 bases, with 8 bases between. Germline V gene data show CDR1 as ENHRY and CDR2 as SYGVKD. There are 14 residues in the CDR3. The CDR3, as DNA: TGTGCCATCAGTGAGTCCGCAGGGGATCAGCCCCAGCATTTT. Amino acids: CAISESAGDQPQHF.

This clone came up once. This rearrangement joins TRBV24-1 to TRBJ2-3; 10 bases line up with TRBD1. V lost 6 bases to trimming and J lost 4 bases; unmatched junction nucleotides: 6. The CDR3 covers 15 residues. Germline lookup yields CDR1 KGHDR and CDR2 SFDVKD. The CDR3: CATSWRQGAPDTQYF. In nucleotides, the CDR3 is TGTGCCACCAGTTGGAGACAGGGGGCCCCAGATACGCAGTATTTT.

CDR3 in amino acids: CASSLLGTSYF. For the CDR3, the DNA is TGTGCCAGCAGCTTATTAGGGACTAGTTATTTT. This chain connects TRBV7-8 to TRBJ2-3, with 8 bases aligning to TRBD2. With 2 bases clipped from V and 15 bases from J, the junction kept 4 bases outside the gene matches. The germline gives CDR1 SGHVS, CDR2 FQNEAQ. This CDR3 is built from 11 residues.

The V gene is TRBV7-6, the J gene TRBJ2-1; no definite D call. Germline CDR1 reads SGHVS; CDR2 reads FNYEAQ. V lost 5 bases, J lost 2 bases, and 7 bases lay in between. The CDR3 extends over 13 amino acids. CDR3 sequence (DNA): TGTGCCAGCAGCCTGGCGCCCTACAATGAGCAGTTCTTC. It specifies CASSLAPYNEQFF.

The J gene is TRBJ2-7, the V gene TRBV27; D remains unclear. There are 15 residues in the CDR3. V was pared by 5 bases and J by 2 bases, with 16 bases between. The germline CDR1 and CDR2 sequences are MNHEY and SMNVEV (reference sequence). CDR3 in amino acids: CASSLLAQPTYEQYF. The CDR3 coding sequence is TGTGCCAGCAGTCTCCTTGCACAGCCTACCTACGAGCAGTACTTC.

The genes are TRBV9 and TRBJ2-5; 7 bases are shared with TRBD1. CDR3 size: 14 residues. The V gene's germline CDR1 is SGDLS and CDR2 YYNGEE. Losses at the gene ends were 0 bases for V and 2 bases for J; bases not matched to a gene: 1. The CDR3 protein is CASSVGTGQETQYF. As DNA, the CDR3 is TGTGCCAGCAGCGTAGGGACAGGACAAGAGACCCAGTACTTC.

This chain connects TRBV11-2 to TRBJ2-5; TRBD2 matches 9 bases. Trimming at V came to 4 bases and at J to 5 bases, leaving 8 bases not matched to a gene. Germline CDR1 SGHAT, CDR2 FQNNGV. There are 15 residues in the CDR3. CDR3: CASSSLAGVGETQYF. The CDR3 DNA sequence: TGTGCCAGCAGCTCATTAGCGGGAGTTGGGGAGACCCAGTACTTC.

This clone was recorded only once. The chain links TRBV6-1 to TRBJ2-6; D gene ambiguous. The V gene lost 3 bases and the J gene lost 0 bases, with 12 bases spanning the gap. This CDR3 is built from 17 residues. The germline gives CDR1 MNHNS, CDR2 SASEGT. The CDR3 coding sequence is TGTGCCAGCAGTGACTTCACAGCCAACTCTGGGGCCAACGTCCTGACTTTC. Its protein product is CASSDFTANSGANVLTF.

This sequence joins TRBV9 and TRBJ1-2; weak D call: TRBD1 (6 bases). The ends were cut back, 0 bases at V and 6 bases at J, with 12 bases in the middle. Germline V gene lookup returns CDR1 SGDLS and CDR2 YYNGEE. This CDR3 has 14 residues. CDR3 sequence: CASSVEFWTDGYTF. CDR3 DNA sequence: TGTGCCAGCAGCGTAGAATTTTGGACAGATGGCTACACCTTC.

This clone was seen repeatedly, ten times or more. V gene TRBV20-1 combines with J gene TRBJ1-5; no firm D call. Trimming removed 3 bases at V and 4 bases at J, with 10 bases between. This CDR3 has 13 amino acids. CDR1 is DFQATT, CDR2 SNEGSKA, per germline (reference sequence). The CDR3 DNA reads as TGCAGTGCTAGTCCGCCAGATAATCAGCCCCAGCATTTT. Protein product: CSASPPDNQPQHF.

CDR3 sequence reads: CASSLLPSAQRTDTQYF. The CDR3 coding sequence is TGTGCCAGCAGCTTATTACCTAGCGCACAACGCACAGATACGCAGTATTTT. The V call is TRBV7-3, the J call TRBJ2-3; weak D call: TRBD2 (6 bases). The CDR3 is 17 amino acids. The germline V and J ends were trimmed by 2 bases and 1 base, with 16 bases remaining between them. Germline CDR1 and CDR2: SGHTA and FQGTGA.

The rearrangement joins TRBV7-9 to TRBJ2-7; D uncertain. Between the trimmed V and J ends, which lost 1 base and 7 bases, there was a span of 11 bases. CDR1 is SEHNR, CDR2 FQNEAQ, per germline (reference sequence). The CDR3 totals 13 residues. The CDR3 reads CASSLDGFSEQYF. The CDR3 bases are TGTGCCAGCAGCTTAGATGGTTTCTCGGAGCAGTACTTC.

This clone was seen a few times. The chain couples TRBV19 to TRBJ1-5; the D gene is possibly TRBD1 (5 bases). CDR1 is LNHDA, CDR2 SQIVND, per germline (reference sequence). This CDR3 is built from 16 residues. The germline V and J ends were trimmed by 1 base and 4 bases, with 14 bases remaining between them. The chain's CDR3 is CASSIALTAGNQPQHF. The CDR3 DNA is TGTGCCAGTAGTATAGCCCTGACAGCGGGGAATCAGCCCCAGCATTTT.

V and J are TRBV15 and TRBJ1-3; no clear D gene. Trimming removed 5 bases from V and 3 bases from J, with 17 bases in between. In germline, CDR1 is LNHNV, CDR2 YYDKDF (reference sequence). CDR3 size: 16 residues. CDR3 DNA: TGTGCCACCAGCTGGTTGGGAGTGGGGTTTGGAAACACCATATATTTT. Translated, it gives CATSWLGVGFGNTIYF.

This chain joins TRBV29-1 and TRBJ1-1; TRBD1 aligns across 9 bases. Per germline, CDR1 SQVTM and CDR2 ANQGSEA. The CDR3 totals 16 residues. The V gene end was trimmed by 5 bases and the J gene end by 1 base; junction bases not matched to a gene: 11. For the CDR3, the DNA is TGCAGCGTTTCCCGCCCACAGGGGGCTAAGAACACTGAAGCTTTCTTT. It is translated as CSVSRPQGAKNTEAFF.

This clone was seen just once. This chain links TRBV12-3 or TRBV12-4 with TRBJ1-1, with TRBD1 identical over 7 bases. The V segment lost 4 bases and the J segment 6 bases; nucleotides outside the gene matches: 5. This CDR3 has 13 amino acids. The chain's CDR3 is CASSSPGQPEAFF. The CDR3 bases are TGTGCCAGCAGTTCTCCGGGACAGCCTGAAGCTTTCTTT.